The next 25 T cell receptor beta chains were all read from a single sample in a study of cytomegalovirus exposure and HLA in healthy donors. Vbeta (60) and Jbeta (13) primers were used in the PCR. Method: immunoSEQ multiplex PCR; TCRdb's copy keeps in-frame clones and lacks some. The table has over 130,000 clones, 75% to 85% seen once. Sequencing used PBMCs. The receptors come from a man aged 50 or older in good health and CMV-seronegative.

The rearrangement joins TRBV19 to TRBJ1-1; D may be TRBD1 (6 bases). The CDR3 is 17 residues long. The germline CDR1 and CDR2 sequences are LNHDA and SQIVND (reference sequence). The V gene lost 5 bases and the J gene lost 0 bases, with 19 bases spanning the gap. The CDR3 nucleotides are TGTGCCAGTAGTTTTTCCGGGGACACACGCTTGAACACTGAAGCTTTCTTT. Translated, it gives CASSFSGDTRLNTEAFF.

The V and J genes are TRBV2 and TRBJ2-2; unclear D gene. Germline assignment: CDR1 SNHLY and CDR2 FYNNEI. V was trimmed by 6 bases and J by 1 base, leaving 12 bases between them. This CDR3 contains 15 residues. CDR3 sequence: CASRGPLENTGELFF. The CDR3 bases are TGTGCCAGCAGGGGCCCGTTAGAGAACACCGGGGAGCTGTTTTTT.

The chain has TRBV6-1 and TRBJ1-4, with 7 bases that match TRBD1. CDR3 length: 12 amino acids. The J segment lost 11 bases and the V segment lost 5 bases, leaving 5 bases of the junction unmatched. Germline V gives CDR1 MNHNS, CDR2 SASEGT. CDR3 nucleotide sequence: TGTGCCAGCAGTATAGACAGGGAGAAACTGTTTTTT. As protein: CASSIDREKLFF.

The J gene is TRBJ2-7, the V gene TRBV27; D is unclear. CDR1 is MNHEY, CDR2 SMNVEV, per germline (reference sequence). The germline V and J ends were trimmed by 2 bases and 1 base, with 6 bases remaining between them. CDR3 length equals 13 residues. The CDR3 nucleotides read TGTGCCAGCAGTTTAGGCAGGTCCTACGAGCAGTACTTC. The encoded protein is CASSLGRSYEQYF.

This clone appeared a few times. DNA of the CDR3: TGTGCCAGCAGCCAAAACCTGGGACAGTCAGTCACCGGGGAGCTGTTTTTT. Translating gives CASSQNLGQSVTGELFF. The gene calls are TRBV7-9 and TRBJ2-2; TRBD1 aligns across 7 bases. V trimming: 5 bases; J trimming: 4 bases; junction bases outside the gene matches: 13. This CDR3 is 17 amino acids long. Germline V gives CDR1 SEHNR, CDR2 FQNEAQ (reference sequence).

This chain links TRBV19 with TRBJ2-1; 11 nucleotides line up with TRBD2. Trimming at V came to 2 bases and at J to 6 bases, leaving 3 bases not matched to a gene. Germline V gives CDR1 LNHDA, CDR2 SQIVND (reference sequence). The CDR3 is 15 residues long. CDR3 region: CASSITSGSPNEQFF. The CDR3 region has the DNA TGTGCCAGTAGTATAACTAGCGGGAGTCCCAATGAGCAGTTCTTC.

V gene TRBV15 combines with J gene TRBJ1-5; maybe TRBD1 (5 bases). Trimming cost V 3 bases and J 3 bases, with 9 bases left between them. CDR1 and CDR2 (germline): LNHNV, YYDKDF (reference sequence). The CDR3 covers 14 residues. CDR3 sequence: CATSRGGYNQPQHF. The CDR3, as DNA: TGTGCCACCAGCAGGGGGGGTTACAATCAGCCCCAGCATTTT.

The V and J genes are TRBV27 and TRBJ1-2; 8 bases map to TRBD1. CDR3 length equals 14 residues. Unmatched junction bases numbered 8, after V lost 2 bases and J lost 9 bases. Germline V CDR1 and CDR2: MNHEY, SMNVEV (reference sequence). Written as DNA, the CDR3 is TGTGCCAGCAGTTTACAGGGGGCGCAGGGAAGCTACACCTTC. Translated: CASSLQGAQGSYTF.

The V call is TRBV7-9, the J call TRBJ1-1; D is unresolved. The CDR3 is 13 residues long. Germline CDR1 is SEHNR and CDR2 is FQNEAQ (reference sequence). Trimming removed 4 bases from V and 3 bases from J, with 9 bases in between. The CDR3 DNA reads TGTGCCAGCAGCTCCGGGAGCGACACTGAAGCTTTCTTT. Encoded protein: CASSSGSDTEAFF.

The chain has TRBV30 and TRBJ2-3; 8 bases align to TRBD2. Germline CDR1 GTSNPN, CDR2 SVGIG (reference sequence). The CDR3 is 16 amino acids. Trimming took 2 bases from V and 1 from J; bases not matched to a gene: 8. The CDR3 reads CAWSTGGAGGTDTQYF. The CDR3 DNA is TGTGCCTGGAGTACGGGCGGAGCGGGGGGCACAGATACGCAGTATTTT.

The chain is built from TRBV18 and TRBJ2-7, with D maybe TRBD1 (5 bases). This CDR3 is built from 13 residues. The germline gives CDR1 KGHSH, CDR2 LQKENI. V lost 0 bases, J lost 4 bases, and 7 bases lay in between. The CDR3 reads CASSPPAGYEQYF. CDR3 in DNA: TGTGCCAGCTCACCACCGGCAGGGTACGAGCAGTACTTC.

The chain uses TRBV29-1 and TRBJ2-6, with a weak D call TRBD2 (5 bases). Germline lookup yields CDR1 SQVTM and CDR2 ANQGSEA. V lost 4 bases, J lost 4 bases, and 17 bases lay in between. This CDR3 spans 16 amino acids. As DNA, the CDR3 is TGCAGCGTTGGTGATGGAGGAAGGGCCGGGGCCAACGTCCTGACTTTC. It yields the protein CSVGDGGRAGANVLTF. Full variable domain (remainder filled in from reference TRBV29-1 and TRBJ2-6): SAVISQKPSRDICQRGTSLTIQCQVDSQVTMMFWYRQQPGQSLTLIATANQGSEATYESGFVIDKFPISRPNLTFSTLTVSNMSPEDSSIYLCSVGDGGRAGANVLTFGAGSRLTVL.

Only a few counts were recorded for this clone. V gene TRBV5-1 combines with J gene TRBJ1-1; the D is unclear. Trimming left V 3 bases short and J 3 bases short, with 9 bases between. CDR1 is SGHRS and CDR2 is YFSETQ in the germline V gene. The CDR3 is 13 amino acids. The CDR3 spells CASSSSAYTEAFF. In DNA, the CDR3 is TGCGCCAGCAGCTCAAGTGCGTACACTGAAGCTTTCTTT.

This rearrangement joins TRBV29-1 to TRBJ2-1; 10 nucleotides match TRBD1. Losses at the gene ends were 0 bases for V and 3 bases for J; bases not matched to a gene: 5. CDR3 length equals 16 residues. Germline V gives CDR1 SQVTM, CDR2 ANQGSEA. CDR3 DNA: TGCAGCGTTGAAGATATAGGGACAGGGGACTACAATGAGCAGTTCTTC. It yields the protein CSVEDIGTGDYNEQFF.

V is TRBV5-4 and J is TRBJ2-5, with a weak D call TRBD1 (6 bases). The CDR3 contains 14 residues. The germline V gene encodes CDR1 SGHNT and CDR2 YYREEE (reference sequence). V was clipped by 2 bases and J by 1 base, with 9 bases between them. In DNA, the CDR3 is TGTGCCAGCAGCTTAGGACAGACCCAAGAGACCCAGTACTTC. It translates to CASSLGQTQETQYF.

The V and J genes are TRBV5-6 and TRBJ1-1, with 7 positions matching TRBD1. In germline, CDR1 is SGHDT, CDR2 YYEEEE. CDR3 size: 12 residues. The ends lost 0 bases at V and 11 bases at J; junction bases unmatched: 4. CDR3: CASSLGQGGAFF. The CDR3 DNA sequence: TGTGCCAGCAGCTTGGGACAGGGTGGCGCTTTCTTT.

This chain joins TRBV18 and TRBJ2-5; a weak D match, TRBD1 (5 bases). Per the germline V gene, CDR1 is KGHSH and CDR2 is LQKENI. Trimming pared 0 bases from V and 0 bases from J, leaving 8 bases between. This CDR3 is 15 amino acids long. The CDR3 loop reads CASSPPLGHQETQYF. In nucleotides, the CDR3 is TGTGCCAGCTCACCACCGTTGGGGCACCAAGAGACCCAGTACTTC.

A word on this clone: Additional DNA sequences in this sample encode the identical CDR3. This sequence joins TRBV5-1 and TRBJ2-1, with 15 bases lining up with TRBD2. CDR3 length: 15 amino acids. Trimming removed 5 bases from V and 7 bases from J; junction bases left unmatched: 4. CDR1 SGHRS and CDR2 YFSETQ come from the germline V gene. CDR3 nucleotide sequence: TGCGCCAGCAGTTCCGGGACTAGCGGGAGGAATGAGCAGTTCTTC. It translates to CASSSGTSGRNEQFF.

This clone appeared once. J is TRBJ1-5 and V is TRBV27; TRBD1 matches at 11 bases. Trimming removed 4 bases from V and 4 bases from J; junction bases left unmatched: 3. Germline V CDR1 and CDR2: MNHEY, SMNVEV (reference sequence). There are 15 residues in the CDR3. The CDR3 DNA sequence: TGTGCCAGCAGTTCGGGGACAGGGGGAAATCAGCCCCAGCATTTT. Amino acid sequence: CASSSGTGGNQPQHF.

The chain employs TRBV6-5 and TRBJ1-2, with a possible D match to TRBD1 (6 bases). Germline loops: CDR1 MNHEY, CDR2 SVGAGI. This CDR3 contains 14 residues. V was pared by 2 bases and J by 5 bases, with 12 bases between. The CDR3 nucleotides read TGTGCCAGCAGTTACCGGGACATCGGATATGGCTACACCTTC. Amino acids: CASSYRDIGYGYTF.

In its sample, this clone was seen a few times. This CDR3 is CASSRGQEASYEQYF. In DNA form, the CDR3 reads TGCGCCAGCAGCCGAGGACAGGAGGCATCCTACGAGCAGTACTTC. The chain carries TRBV4-1 and TRBJ2-7; 7 bases fit TRBD1. CDR1 is MGHRA, CDR2 YSYEKL, per germline. The length of the CDR3 is 15 residues. J was trimmed by 1 base and V by 4 bases; bases with no gene match: 7.

The chain employs TRBV6-5 and TRBJ1-6, with unresolved D. The CDR3 is made up of 15 amino acids. The V end lost 6 bases, the J end lost 5 bases, and 14 bases lay between the germline ends. Germline V gives CDR1 MNHEY, CDR2 SVGAGI. The CDR3 loop is CASSPGPRHNSPLHF. CDR3 coding DNA: TGTGCCAGCAGCCCTGGCCCTAGACATAATTCACCCCTCCACTTT.

This clone appeared once. This rearrangement joins TRBV25-1 to TRBJ1-3; 7 bases align to TRBD1. This CDR3 comprises 16 residues. With 1 base clipped from V and 0 bases from J, the junction kept 3 bases outside the gene matches. Germline CDR1 reads MGHDK; CDR2 reads SYGVNS. The CDR3 spells CASSESRTGSGNTIYF. DNA of the CDR3: TGTGCCAGCAGTGAATCTAGGACAGGCTCTGGAAACACCATATATTTT. The entire variable domain, with the rest obtained from reference TRBV25-1 and TRBJ1-3, is as follows: EADIYQTPRYLVIGTGKKITLECSQTMGHDKMYWYQQDPGMELHLIHYSYGVNSTEKGDLSSESTVSRIRTEHFPLTLESARPSHTSQYLCASSESRTGSGNTIYFGEGSWLTVV.

This chain joins TRBV5-5 and TRBJ2-2; 8 bases map to TRBD1. V shed 4 bases, J shed 5 bases, and the junction held 13 bases outside the gene matches. This CDR3 spans 17 amino acids. CDR1 SGHKS and CDR2 YYEKEE come from the germline V gene (reference sequence). The CDR3 region is CASSRGVGTGFTGELFF. The DNA for the CDR3 is TGTGCCAGCAGCCGGGGTGTGGGGACAGGTTTTACCGGGGAGCTGTTTTTT.

This clone was picked up one time. The chain uses TRBV5-1 and TRBJ2-6; D may be TRBD1 (6 bases). Germline CDR1 is SGHRS and CDR2 is YFSETQ. CDR3 size: 14 residues. V shed 6 bases and J shed 2 bases, with 9 bases lying between them. This CDR3 reads CASTEGAGANVLTF. CDR3 sequence (DNA): TGCGCCAGCACTGAGGGGGCTGGGGCCAACGTCCTGACTTTC.